The next 2 T cell receptor beta chains were all read from a single sample in a study of shared clonotypes between healthy human individuals. Profiled with immunoSEQ multiplex PCR; TCRdb holds only in-frame clones, not every one. The table lists hundreds of thousands of clones, around 86% of them singletons. Material: memory CD8+ T cells sorted from blood. Subset indicated: CD45RO+ cells pooled with CCR7-negative TemRA cells. The receptors originated from a man younger than 35 in good health.

The chain is built from TRBV27 and TRBJ2-7; tentative D call: TRBD2 (5 bases). Germline-derived CDR1 and CDR2 are MNHEY and SMNVEV (reference sequence). Trimming pared 5 bases from V and 0 bases from J, leaving 8 bases between. The CDR3 length is 13 residues. In nucleotides, the CDR3 is TGTGCCAGCAGTCTAGCCCCCTCCTACGAGCAGTACTTC. Translated: CASSLAPSYEQYF.

This chain joins TRBV4-1 and TRBJ2-1; the match to TRBD2 covers 12 bases. From germline, CDR1 is MGHRA and CDR2 YSYEKL. Losses at the gene ends were 2 bases for V and 0 bases for J; bases not matched to a gene: 2. This CDR3 has 17 amino acids. CDR3 sequence: CASSQPSGGASYNEQFF. The DNA for the CDR3 is TGCGCCAGCAGCCAACCTAGCGGGGGGGCCTCCTACAATGAGCAGTTCTTC.